These 13 T cell receptor beta chains were all obtained from the same sample, sequenced in a study of CD8+CD57+ T cells in acquired aplastic anemia. Using genomic DNA as the template, TCR beta VDJ and CDR3 profiling was carried out. TCRdb ran MiXCR on the reads and lists one entry per CDR3 protein. The table records 250,000 to 350,000 distinct CDR3 sequences, about 56% of them present only once. The sequenced sample was sorted CD4+, CD8+, or CD8+CD57+ T cells (not recorded which) from PBMCs. Receptors were obtained from a human donor with severe aplastic anemia or a healthy control (not recorded which).

The V gene is TRBV7-9, the J gene TRBJ1-1; D not resolved. Trimming stripped 3 bases from V and 10 bases from J, with 15 bases between. There are 13 residues in the CDR3. The germline V gene encodes CDR1 SEHNR and CDR2 FQNEAQ (reference sequence). The DNA for the CDR3 is TGTGCCAGCAGCTTTGGGTGGGAGGAAGGAGCTTTCTTT. It translates to CASSFGWEEGAFF.

The V call is TRBV7-8, the J call TRBJ2-1; D is unclear. The V gene's germline CDR1 is SGHVS and CDR2 FQNEAQ. The CDR3 extends over 12 amino acids. The germline V and J ends were trimmed by 6 bases and 6 bases, with 9 bases remaining between them. The CDR3 DNA reads as TGTGCCAGCAGTGAAGGTCCCAATGAGCAGTTCTTC. This translates into CASSEGPNEQFF.

This rearrangement joins TRBV2 to TRBJ2-7; 8 nucleotides agree with TRBD2. Per the germline V gene, CDR1 is SNHLY and CDR2 is FYNNEI. The V gene end was trimmed by 6 bases and the J gene end by 3 bases; junction bases not matched to a gene: 7. This CDR3 contains 14 residues. CDR3 sequence reads: CASRAGTSSYEQYF. Here the CDR3 DNA reads TGTGCCAGCAGAGCCGGGACTAGTAGCTACGAGCAGTACTTC.

This clonotype was recorded at least ten times. The chain couples TRBV6-2 or TRBV6-3 to TRBJ2-6; 9 nucleotides line up with TRBD2. The CDR3 spans 18 residues. Germline V gives CDR1 MNHEY, CDR2 SVGEGT. V shed 5 bases, J shed 3 bases, and the junction held 11 bases outside the gene matches. The CDR3 spells CASSEWRGGGLGANVLTF. The CDR3 DNA is TGTGCCAGCAGTGAATGGCGCGGGGGGGGCCTTGGGGCCAACGTCCTGACTTTC.

The rearrangement joins TRBV18 to TRBJ2-1, with D maybe TRBD1 (6 bases). Trimming removed 3 bases from V and 5 bases from J, with 11 bases in between. This CDR3 is built from 14 residues. Germline loops: CDR1 KGHSH, CDR2 LQKENI. The chain's CDR3 is CASSPGTLDNEQFF. As DNA, the CDR3 is TGTGCCAGCTCACCCGGGACACTGGACAATGAGCAGTTCTTC.

This chain links TRBV5-4 with TRBJ2-7; tentative D call: TRBD2 (6 bases). The germline gives CDR1 SGHNT, CDR2 YYREEE (reference sequence). CDR3 length equals 15 residues. The V end lost 2 bases, the J end lost 4 bases, and 16 bases lay between the germline ends. The CDR3 sequence: CASSFGGVEGYEQYF. In nucleotides, the CDR3 is TGTGCCAGCAGCTTCGGCGGGGTCGAGGGGTACGAGCAGTACTTC.

CDR3 coding DNA: TGCAGTGCTAGAGGGACAGGGATCAATAGCAATCAGCCCCAGCATTTT. Translated, it gives CSARGTGINSNQPQHF. The chain combines TRBV20-1 with TRBJ1-5; 8 positions match TRBD1. This CDR3 is 16 amino acids long. Trimming took 1 base from V and 0 from J; bases not matched to a gene: 5. Germline-derived CDR1 and CDR2 are DFQATT and SNEGSKA (reference sequence).

In DNA form, the CDR3 reads TGTGCCAGCAGCTTAGATAGCGGGGGACACAATGAGCAGTTCTTC. This encodes CASSLDSGGHNEQFF. The chain employs TRBV25-1 and TRBJ2-1; TRBD2 matches at 9 bases. V shed 6 bases, J shed 5 bases, and the junction held 8 bases outside the gene matches. The germline V gene encodes CDR1 MGHDK and CDR2 SYGVNS. The CDR3 consists of 15 residues.

The chain links TRBV7-9 to TRBJ1-2; TRBD1 agrees at 7 bases. Per the germline V gene, CDR1 is SEHNR and CDR2 is FQNEAQ (reference sequence). V gave up 5 bases and J gave up 4 bases; unmatched junction bases: 10. This CDR3 is 15 amino acids long. CDR3 residues: CASSATGATAYGYTF. CDR3 DNA: TGTGCCAGCAGCGCCACAGGGGCCACCGCCTATGGCTACACCTTC.

A word on this clonotype: At one end, the junction sequence differs from germline, possibly due to a read error. The chain has TRBV19 and TRBJ2-3, with unresolved D. This CDR3 is 9 amino acids long. Germline CDR1 reads LNHDA; CDR2 reads SQIVND (reference sequence). The CDR3 DNA reads TGTGCCCCGAGAAATACGCAGTATTTC. Translated, it gives CAPRNTQYF. Complete variable domain (other parts from reference TRBV19 and TRBJ2-3): DGGITQSPKYLFRKEGQNVTLSCEQNLNHDAMYWYRQDPGQGLRLIYYSQIVNDFQKGDIAEGYSVSREKKESFPLTVTSAQKNPTAFYLCAPRNTQYFGPGTRLTVL.

This clonotype was detected ten times or more. The CDR3 region is CATSEPGKETQYF. The CDR3 coding sequence is TGTGCCACCAGTGAGCCTGGCAAAGAGACCCAGTACTTC. This chain links TRBV24-1 with TRBJ2-5; D remains unclear. With 4 bases removed from V and 3 bases from J, the gap between germline ends came to 8 bases. Germline assignment: CDR1 KGHDR and CDR2 SFDVKD. The CDR3 contains 13 residues.

The chain is built from TRBV29-1 and TRBJ2-6; D possibly uses TRBD1 or TRBD2 (5 bases each). Germline CDR1 reads SQVTM; CDR2 reads ANQGSEA. The CDR3 runs 16 residues. V lost 3 bases, J lost 0 bases, and 12 bases lay in between. DNA of the CDR3: TGCAGCGTTGAGGGGGACCGGAGCTCTGGGGCCAACGTCCTGACTTTC. Translating it yields CSVEGDRSSGANVLTF.

This clonotype was detected ten times or more. The chain joins TRBV6-1 to TRBJ2-3; TRBD1 matches 7 bases. The CDR3 is made up of 15 amino acids. Trimming cost V 2 bases and J 2 bases; bases outside gene matches: 4. Germline assignment: CDR1 MNHNS and CDR2 SASEGT. The CDR3 region is CASSESTGNTDTQYF. CDR3 nucleotide sequence: TGTGCCAGCAGTGAATCGACAGGGAACACAGATACGCAGTATTTT.